This T cell receptor beta chain was observed in a study of identical twins. Points from the study as a whole: Shared out-of-frame alpha sequences (those common to twins) showed excess low generation probability. Zero-insertion analyses were open to partial confounding by invariant MAIT and iNKT cells.

Losses at the gene ends were 4 bases for V and 6 bases for J; bases not matched to a gene: 10. This CDR3 spans 16 amino acids. The germline V gene has CDR1 SGDLS and CDR2 YYNGEE. Remarks on this clonotype: Its target is not known.

Each CDR3 protein gets one entry after TCRdb re-called the 5' RACE reads with MiXCR. The sample lists fewer than 250,000 distinct CDR3 sequences; 15% were seen once. A further study also used this sample, focusing on T cells expressing NK-cell markers. From that study: Sorted CD3+CD56+NKG2C+, CD3+CD56+NKG2C- and CD3+CD56-NKG2C+ T-cell subsets were beta-chain profiled. The dominant NKG2C+ clonotypes represented 1.0-7.0% of CD8+ T cells in six donors.

Sequences were obtained from CD8+ T cells sorted from blood. The V gene is TRBV9, the J gene TRBJ1-2, with 12 bases matching TRBD1. The source is a woman aged 18-29 years in good health. CDR3 region: CASSIPGTGGADGYTF. The CDR3, as DNA: TGTGCCAGCAGCATCCCCGGGACAGGGGGCGCGGATGGCTACACCTTC.